Listed below are T cell receptor beta chains from one sample, sequenced in a study of shared clonotypes between healthy human individuals. Sequencing was performed with immunoSEQ multiplex PCR; in TCRdb, only in-frame clones are kept and a portion is missing. The data contain around 2,000,000 clones, just over 90% of them seen just once; the ten biggest clones take up 1.7%. Sequenced input: naive CD8+ T cells from PBMCs. All receptors derive from a man aged 18 to 35 in good health. Some clones in this sample may be carry-over from other donors' samples. The CDR3 runs from the conserved cysteine through the conserved F or W. A D gene is named only where the DNA matches it firmly. Expanded clones get a size class; other rows say once, few or many, or leave the size out.

j_call d_call v_call clone_size cdr3_nt cdr3_aa
TRBJ2-7 TRBD1 TRBV15 - TGTGCCACCAGCGAGGACAGGGAGTCCTACGAGCAGTACTTC CATSEDRESYEQYF
TRBJ1-1 - TRBV28 - TGTGCCAGCAGTTTTCCGGACAGCCCAGTGCCTGAAGCTTTCTTT CASSFPDSPVPEAFF
TRBJ2-5 TRBD1 TRBV2 - TGTGCCAGCAGTTACGGGACAGGGCGGGAGACCCAGTACTTC CASSYGTGRETQYF
TRBJ1-1 - TRBV5-6 few TGTGCCAGCAGCTTGTTGGACCGAGGGACTGAAGCTTTCTTT CASSLLDRGTEAFF
TRBJ2-5 - TRBV4-3 - TGCGCCAGCAGCCAAGACGGGGCCGGGGAAGAGACCCAGTACTTC CASSQDGAGEETQYF
TRBJ2-2 TRBD2 TRBV5-1 - TGCGCCAGCAGCTTGGTATTACTAGCGCACACCGGGGAGCTGTTTTTT CASSLVLLAHTGELFF
TRBJ2-1 - TRBV7-9 - TGTGCCAGCCTCAATAAGAATGAGCAGTTCTTC CASLNKNEQFF
TRBJ2-7 - TRBV11-1 - TGTGCCAGCAGTCCACCTCGGGAGTGGTCGGAGCAGTACTTC CASSPPREWSEQYF
TRBJ1-2 TRBD1 TRBV11-2 - TGTGCCAGCAGCTTGTACGCTAGGGACAGAAACTATGGCTACACCTTC CASSLYARDRNYGYTF
TRBJ2-1 - TRBV6-5 - TGTGCCAGCAGTCCTCTGGGGTATGAGCAGTTCTTC CASSPLGYEQFF
TRBJ2-7 - TRBV13 - TGTGCCAGCAGCTTCGGGGATTACGAGCAGTACTTC CASSFGDYEQYF
TRBJ2-7 - TRBV9 - TGTGCCAGCAGCGTGCGGACTACGGGCGAGCAGTACTTC CASSVRTTGEQYF
TRBJ1-2 - TRBV29-1 - TGCAGCGCCGTACTTCGGGGGTGGGATGGCTACACCTTC CSAVLRGWDGYTF
TRBJ2-3 - TRBV7-9 - TGTGCCAGCAGCCTCGGGTCACAATCAGATACGCAGTATTTT CASSLGSQSDTQYF
TRBJ2-2 TRBD2 TRBV5-4 - TGTGCCAGCAGCCCTTTAGGGGGACTAGCGGGAGCCGACACCGGGGAGCTGTTTTTT CASSPLGGLAGADTGELFF
TRBJ2-3 TRBD2 TRBV13 - TGTGCCAGCAGCACCAATATTCCATTAGCGGGAGTTAGGGATACGCAGTATTTT CASSTNIPLAGVRDTQYF
TRBJ2-1 TRBD2 TRBV15 - TGTGCCACCAGCGAGCTAGCGGGACCTCCGGGGCAGTTCTTC CATSELAGPPGQFF
TRBJ1-1 - TRBV6-5 - TGTGCCAGTAGATACAGGGAGGGGAGGAACACTGAAGCTTTCTTT CASRYREGRNTEAFF
TRBJ2-2 - TRBV6-6 - TGTGCCAGCAGCCAACTACAGGTTGCGGGCGGGGAGCTGTTTTTT CASSQLQVAGGELFF
TRBJ2-1 - TRBV19 - TGTGCCAGTAGTGCCAGACTGTCCTCCTACAATGAGCAGTTCTTC CASSARLSSYNEQFF
TRBJ2-5 TRBD2 TRBV6-6 - TGTGCCAGCACCCCGGGGGGGCGGGCGCTATTAGAGACCCAGTACTTC CASTPGGRALLETQYF
TRBJ2-2 - TRBV7-6 - TGTGCCAGCAGCACGTGGACAGCTACGATCGGGGAGCTGTTTTTT CASSTWTATIGELFF
TRBJ1-4 - TRBV11-2 - TGTGCCAGCAGCCCCCGTACGGGGGGCGAAAAACTGTTTTTT CASSPRTGGEKLFF
TRBJ1-1 - TRBV7-3 - TGTGCCAGCAGCTCAGAGCCGGGACATGTCTACACTGAAGCTTTCTTT CASSSEPGHVYTEAFF
TRBJ1-4 TRBD1 TRBV28 - TGTGCCAGCAGTTTACGACAGGGGGCCGGTGAAAAACTGTTTTTT CASSLRQGAGEKLFF
TRBJ2-2 - TRBV23-1 - TGCGCCAGCAACGGGACCCCGGGTGCGGGGACCGGGGAGCTGTTTTTT CASNGTPGAGTGELFF
TRBJ2-2 TRBD1 TRBV19 - TGTGCCAGTAGTATGGGACAGCAGAACACCGGGGAGCTGTTTTTT CASSMGQQNTGELFF
TRBJ2-1 - TRBV9 - TGTGCCAGCAGCGTAGATTCGGCCAACTACAATGAGCAGTTCTTC CASSVDSANYNEQFF